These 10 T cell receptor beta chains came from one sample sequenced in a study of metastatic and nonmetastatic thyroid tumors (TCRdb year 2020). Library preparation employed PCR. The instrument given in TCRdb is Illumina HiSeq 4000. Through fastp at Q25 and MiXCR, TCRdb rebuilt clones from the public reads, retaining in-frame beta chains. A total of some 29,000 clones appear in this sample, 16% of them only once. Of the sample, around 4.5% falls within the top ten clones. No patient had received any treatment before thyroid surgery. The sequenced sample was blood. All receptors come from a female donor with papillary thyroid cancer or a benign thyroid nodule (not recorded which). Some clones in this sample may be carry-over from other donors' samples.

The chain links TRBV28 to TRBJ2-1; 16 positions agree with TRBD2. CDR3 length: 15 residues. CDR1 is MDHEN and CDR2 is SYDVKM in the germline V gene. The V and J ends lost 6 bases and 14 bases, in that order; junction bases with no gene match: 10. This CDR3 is CASSLAGTSGRVKFF. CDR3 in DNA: TGTGCCAGCAGCTTAGCTGGGACTAGCGGGAGGGTAAAGTTCTTC. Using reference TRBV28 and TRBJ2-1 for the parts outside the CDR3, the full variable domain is DVKVTQSSRYLVKRTGEKVFLECVQDMDHENMFWYRQDPGLGLRLIYFSYDVKMKEKGDIPEGYSVSREKKERFSLILESASTNQTSMYLCASSLAGTSGRVKFFGPGTRLTVL.

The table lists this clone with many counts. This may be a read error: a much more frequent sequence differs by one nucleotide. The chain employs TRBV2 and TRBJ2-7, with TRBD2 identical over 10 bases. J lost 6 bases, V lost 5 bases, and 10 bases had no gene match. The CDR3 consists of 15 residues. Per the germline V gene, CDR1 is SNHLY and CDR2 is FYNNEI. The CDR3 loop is CASSRRAGGPGEQYF. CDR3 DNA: TGTGCCAGCAGTCGACGAGCGGGAGGGCCTGGCGAGCAGTACTTC.

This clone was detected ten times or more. The CDR3 DNA follows: TGTGCCAGCAGCTTTGGGACGGAGAACACTGAAGCTTTCTTT. It encodes CASSFGTENTEAFF. The rearrangement uses TRBV9 and TRBJ1-1, with D possibly matching TRBD1 (5 bases). This CDR3 is built from 14 residues. V gave up 4 bases and J gave up 1 base, with 11 bases separating them. The V gene's germline CDR1 is SGDLS and CDR2 YYNGEE.

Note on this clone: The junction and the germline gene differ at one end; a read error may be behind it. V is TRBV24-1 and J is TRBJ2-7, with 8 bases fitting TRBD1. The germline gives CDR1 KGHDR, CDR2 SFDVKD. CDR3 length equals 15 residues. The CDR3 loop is CATSPDRGRGHDQYF. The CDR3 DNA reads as TGTGCCACCAGCCCAGACAGGGGCCGAGGCCACGATCAGTACTTC.

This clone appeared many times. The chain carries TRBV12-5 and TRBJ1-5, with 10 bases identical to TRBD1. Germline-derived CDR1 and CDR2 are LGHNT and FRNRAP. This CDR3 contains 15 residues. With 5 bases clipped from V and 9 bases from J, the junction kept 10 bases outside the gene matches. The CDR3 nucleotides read TGTGCTAGTGGTCCAGGACAGGGGGACCCTTGGCCCCAGCATTTT. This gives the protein CASGPGQGDPWPQHF.

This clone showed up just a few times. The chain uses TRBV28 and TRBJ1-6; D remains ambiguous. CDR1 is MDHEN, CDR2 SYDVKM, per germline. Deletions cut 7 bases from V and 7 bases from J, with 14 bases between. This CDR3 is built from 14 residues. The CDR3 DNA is TGTGCCAGCACCTCGATGCCCCTAAATTCACCCCTCCACTTT. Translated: CASTSMPLNSPLHF.

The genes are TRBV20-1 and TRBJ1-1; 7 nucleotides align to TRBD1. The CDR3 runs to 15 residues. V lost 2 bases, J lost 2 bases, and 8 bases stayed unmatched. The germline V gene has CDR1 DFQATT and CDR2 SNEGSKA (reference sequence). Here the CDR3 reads CSARRQGVPNTEAFF. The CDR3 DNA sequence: TGCAGTGCTAGAAGGCAGGGGGTTCCCAACACTGAAGCTTTCTTT.

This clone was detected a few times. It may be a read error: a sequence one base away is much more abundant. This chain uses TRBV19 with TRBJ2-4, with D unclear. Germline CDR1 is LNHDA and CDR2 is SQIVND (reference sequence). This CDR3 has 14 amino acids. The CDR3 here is CTSSIGDAKNIQYF. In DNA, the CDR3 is TGTACCAGTAGTATAGGAGATGCCAAAAACATTCAGTACTTC.

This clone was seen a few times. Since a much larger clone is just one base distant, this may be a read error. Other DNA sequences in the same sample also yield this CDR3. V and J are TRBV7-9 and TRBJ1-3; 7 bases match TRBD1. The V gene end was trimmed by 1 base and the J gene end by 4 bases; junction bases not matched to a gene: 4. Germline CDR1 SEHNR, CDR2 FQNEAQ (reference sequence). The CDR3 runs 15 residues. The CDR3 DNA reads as TGTGCCAGCAGCTTAGACAGGGGTTCGGGAAACACCATATATTTT. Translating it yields CASSLDRGSGNTIYF.

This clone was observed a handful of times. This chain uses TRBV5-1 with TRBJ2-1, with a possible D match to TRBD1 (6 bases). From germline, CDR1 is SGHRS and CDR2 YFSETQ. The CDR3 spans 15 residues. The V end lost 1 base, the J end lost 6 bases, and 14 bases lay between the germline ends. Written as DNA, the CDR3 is TGCGCCAGCAGCTTGTTAACAGGGTTTGTCAATGAGCAGTTCTTC. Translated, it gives CASSLLTGFVNEQFF.